Listed below are T cell receptor beta chains from one sample, sequenced in a study of blood T cell repertoires in COVID-19. Sequencing was performed with immunoSEQ multiplex PCR; in TCRdb, only in-frame clones are kept and a portion is missing. The sample yields approximately 130,000 clones, roughly four fifths seen once. The sample consisted of peripheral blood. Receptors were obtained from a human donor in a cohort sampled during active COVID-19. Each CDR3 is given with its conserved first and last residue. D genes are given only for firm matches. Only some rows state a clone size, as once, few, many or a class for expanded clones.

V gene	D gene	clone size	J gene	CDR3 DNA	CDR3 protein
TRBV7-9	TRBD2	few	TRBJ2-2	TGTGCCAGCAGCTTAAGAGCGGGGGCATCCACCGGGGAGCTGTTTTTT	CASSLRAGASTGELFF
TRBV7-2	-	-	TRBJ1-4	TGTGCCAGCAGCCCAGGGGACGGTCAAAATGAAAAACTGTTTTTT	CASSPGDGQNEKLFF
TRBV2	TRBD2	-	TRBJ2-1	TGTGCCAGCAGTGAAGAGTTCGGGGGGGTCTCCTACAATGAGCAGTTCTTC	CASSEEFGGVSYNEQFF
TRBV6-5	TRBD1	once	TRBJ2-1	TGTGCCAGCAGTTACGTCGACAGGGGGAGAAATGAGCAGTTCTTC	CASSYVDRGRNEQFF
TRBV4-2	TRBD1	-	TRBJ1-5	TGTGCCAGCAGCCGGGACAGGGCGTCAGCCAGCAATCAGCCCCAGCATTTT	CASSRDRASASNQPQHF
TRBV14	-	-	TRBJ1-5	TGTGCCAGCAGCCGCTCGGGCAATCAGCCCCAGCATTTT	CASSRSGNQPQHF
TRBV6-5	-	once	TRBJ2-7	TGTGCCAGCAGTTACCGCCAGGGGGGCGGCGAGCAGTACTTC	CASSYRQGGGEQYF
TRBV10-3	TRBD2	-	TRBJ2-1	TGTGCCATCAATCCCGGGGGGTCCTACAATGAGCAGTTCTTC	CAINPGGSYNEQFF
TRBV20-1	TRBD2	-	TRBJ2-5	TGCAGTGCTAGTGGTCTAGCGGGGGGGGATGAGACCCAGTACTTC	CSASGLAGGDETQYF
TRBV3-1/TRBV3-2	TRBD2	-	TRBJ2-5	TGTGCCAGCAGCCGACCGTCCTTGCGGGGGCAAGAGACCCAGTACTTC	CASSRPSLRGQETQYF
TRBV30	-	-	TRBJ1-5	TGTGCCTGGAGTGTTAAACAAAGTAGCAATCAGCCCCAGCATTTT	CAWSVKQSSNQPQHF
TRBV11-2	-	-	TRBJ1-1	TGTGCCAGCAGCCTCATAGGGGCGAGGACTGAAGCTTTCTTT	CASSLIGARTEAFF
TRBV19	TRBD1	few	TRBJ1-6	TGTGCCAGTAGTGGGGGGACAGGGGTCGGATCACCCCTCCACTTT	CASSGGTGVGSPLHF
TRBV19	TRBD1	-	TRBJ1-1	TGTGCCACCTCGGGACAGGACATAATGAACACTGAAGCTTTCTTT	CATSGQDIMNTEAFF
TRBV5-6	TRBD1	-	TRBJ2-7	TGTGCCAGCAGCATCAGCCCCGGGACAGGCAACGAGCAGTACTTC	CASSISPGTGNEQYF
TRBV30	-	-	TRBJ1-5	TGTGCCTGGAGTGCAGGGTTAACAAGCAATCAGCCCCAGCATTTT	CAWSAGLTSNQPQHF
TRBV5-8	-	once	TRBJ2-2	TGTGCCAGCAGCTTGTCGGTGGTGGGGCCCGGGGAGCTGTTTTTT	CASSLSVVGPGELFF
TRBV5-1	TRBD2	-	TRBJ2-7	TGCGCCAGCAGCACTCCGACTAGCGGGGATACCTACTCCGTCGAGCAGTACTTC	CASSTPTSGDTYSVEQYF
TRBV3-1/TRBV3-2	-	-	TRBJ2-2	TGTGCCAGCAGCCAAGTGGGGGGTACGGGCACCGGGGAGCTGTTTTTT	CASSQVGGTGTGELFF
TRBV6-1	TRBD1	-	TRBJ1-6	TGTGCCAGCAGTAAAGGGACAGTCACTACCAATTCACCGCTCCTCCACTTT	CASSKGTVTTNSPLLHF
TRBV27	TRBD2	-	TRBJ2-3	TGTGCCAGCAGTACCTTAGCGGGGCGCCGGGATACGCAGTATTTT	CASSTLAGRRDTQYF
TRBV7-7	TRBD2	-	TRBJ2-2	TGTGCTAGCAGGCAACAACTAGCGGGGGGGCCCGGGGAGCTGTTTTTT	CASRQQLAGGPGELFF
TRBV3-1/TRBV3-2	TRBD2	-	TRBJ2-7	TGTGCCAGCAGCCAAACTAGCGGGGGGGCTTACGAGCAGTACTTC	CASSQTSGGAYEQYF
TRBV23-1	TRBD1	-	TRBJ2-1	TGCGCCAGCAGTCCAACTGACAGGGCCGGTAGCAATGAGCAGTTCTTC	CASSPTDRAGSNEQFF
TRBV29-1	TRBD1	-	TRBJ2-7	TGCAGCGTTGCACGGGCCCAGGGGGACACCTACGAGCAGTACTTC	CSVARAQGDTYEQYF
TRBV3-1/TRBV3-2	-	-	TRBJ1-1	TGTGCCAGCAGCCGCCCCGACAACATGAACACTGAAGCTTTCTTT	CASSRPDNMNTEAFF
TRBV6-1	TRBD2	-	TRBJ2-5	TGTGCCAGCAGTGAAGTAGGAGCGGGGACCCAAGAGACCCAGTACTTC	CASSEVGAGTQETQYF
TRBV19	TRBD2	-	TRBJ2-5	TGTGCCAGTAGGACTAGCGGGGGGCAAGAGACCCAGTACTTC	CASRTSGGQETQYF
TRBV2	TRBD1	-	TRBJ1-6	TGTGCCAGCAGTGAAGATGGAGGACAGGGACTTCTCCCCCTCCACTTT	CASSEDGGQGLLPLHF
TRBV5-1	-	-	TRBJ2-5	TGCGCCAGCAGCTTGTCCCAGGGGCGGGAGACCCAGTACTTC	CASSLSQGRETQYF
TRBV28	-	-	TRBJ1-2	TGTGCCAGCAGACGACCTCTCGCGGATGGCTACACCTTC	CASRRPLADGYTF
TRBV6-5	-	-	TRBJ1-1	TGTGCCAGCAGTCGGGGGACGGGTAGCACTGAAGCTTTCTTT	CASSRGTGSTEAFF
TRBV4-2	TRBD2	-	TRBJ2-1	TGTGCCAGCAGCTATTCTAGCGGGGATGATGAGCAGTTCTTC	CASSYSSGDDEQFF
TRBV6-5	-	-	TRBJ1-2	TGTGCCAGCAGTACGGTTAACTATGGCTACACCTTC	CASSTVNYGYTF
TRBV7-9	TRBD1	-	TRBJ1-5	TGTGCCAGCAGCTTAGGGGACAGGGATCCCGGTCAGCCCCAGCATTTT	CASSLGDRDPGQPQHF
TRBV12-3/TRBV12-4	TRBD1	-	TRBJ1-2	TGTGCCAGCAGTAGACAGGGGGGTTATGGCTACACCTTC	CASSRQGGYGYTF
TRBV2	-	-	TRBJ1-2	TGTGCCAGCAGCACAGACGTTGACTATGGCTACACCTTC	CASSTDVDYGYTF
TRBV6-5	-	-	TRBJ2-5	TGTGCCAGCAGTTACTCGACTTCGACAGGCCGCGGGACCCAGTACTTC	CASSYSTSTGRGTQYF
TRBV10-2	-	-	TRBJ2-1	TGCGCCAGCAGTGAGTTTTATTCGGGGGAAGTGTACAATGAGCAGTTCTTC	CASSEFYSGEVYNEQFF
TRBV6-5	-	few	TRBJ1-5	TGTGCCAGCAGAGTCACAGAGAGCCAGCCCCAGCATTTT	CASRVTESQPQHF
TRBV9	TRBD1	-	TRBJ2-3	TGTGCCAGCAGCGCCACAGGGGGTCTCACAGATACGCAGTATTTT	CASSATGGLTDTQYF
TRBV7-8	TRBD2	-	TRBJ2-3	TGTGCCAGCAGCTTAGCGCCCGGGCTAGCGGGTACCAGAGGTGGTACGCAGTATTTT	CASSLAPGLAGTRGGTQYF
TRBV3-1/TRBV3-2	-	-	TRBJ1-1	TGTGCCAGCAGCCAAGAGTCGATTGGACAGACAGAAGCTTTCTTT	CASSQESIGQTEAFF
TRBV4-1	-	few	TRBJ1-6	TGCGCCAGCAGCCACCCGAACAGGGAGAATTCACCCCTCCACTTT	CASSHPNRENSPLHF
TRBV2	-	-	TRBJ2-3	TGTGCCAGCAAGGCGGATAGCACAGATACGCAGTATTTT	CASKADSTDTQYF
TRBV7-2	-	few	TRBJ1-6	TGTGCCAGCAGATGGGGGGGAGGAGGTAATTCACCCCTCCACTTT	CASRWGGGGNSPLHF
TRBV2	-	-	TRBJ1-4	TGTGCCAGCAGCGGGATTAGGGATGAAAAACTGTTTTTT	CASSGIRDEKLFF
TRBV7-3	-	-	TRBJ2-1	TGTGCCAGCAGCCCAAGCCCGCGGGACTGGCGGAACTACAATGAGCAGTTCTTC	CASSPSPRDWRNYNEQFF
TRBV27	-	-	TRBJ2-5	TGTGCCAGCAGTTTATATCACCGTGGAGAGTTGGAGACCCAGTACTTC	CASSLYHRGELETQYF
TRBV5-1	-	-	TRBJ1-1	TGCGCCAGCAGCTTGGCCGCGGGGGGTCTTCGCACTGAAGCTTTCTTT	CASSLAAGGLRTEAFF